The 18 T cell receptor beta chains listed next were all sequenced from one sample in a study of T cells expressing NK-cell markers. TCRdb reprocessed the 5' RACE reads, with one entry per CDR3 protein and no DNA. The sample's table shows 550,000 to 600,000 distinct CDR3 sequences. The sample consisted of blood T cells: a sorted CD56 or NKG2C T cell subset, CD4+ or CD8+ T cells, or bulk PBMC T cells (not recorded which). These receptors all stem from a man aged 18 to 29 in good health.

CDR3 region: CASSLPDRGQQYF. The chain couples TRBV28 to TRBJ2-7; with no DNA, the TCRdb D assignment of TRBD1 cannot be verified. The CDR3 extends over 13 amino acids. In germline, CDR1 is MDHEN, CDR2 SYDVKM.

V and J are TRBV11-2 and TRBJ2-1; TCRdb reports TRBD2, a call that lacks DNA to check it against. Germline loops: CDR1 SGHAT, CDR2 FQNNGV. This CDR3 region has 18 residues. This CDR3 is CASSLDPASGNSYNEQFF.

V is TRBV7-9 and J is TRBJ2-1; the D call from TCRdb, TRBD1, cannot be confirmed without DNA. The CDR3 loop spans 16 amino acids. Germline CDR1 is SEHNR and CDR2 is FQNEAQ (reference sequence). This CDR3 is CASSQRTGSSYNEQFF.

V gene TRBV12-3 or TRBV12-4 combines with J gene TRBJ2-3; TCRdb designates TRBD1, a call that cannot be tested without DNA. The CDR3 loop spans 14 amino acids. This chain's CDR3 is CASSFGRGPDTQYF.

This chain links TRBV28 with TRBJ1-2; TCRdb picks TRBD1, but there is no DNA to check that call. The germline CDR1 and CDR2 sequences are MDHEN and SYDVKM. The CDR3 contains 17 residues. CDR3 amino acids: CASSFPAKGQGARGYTF.

The chain carries TRBV4-1 and TRBJ1-2; TCRdb's D call, TRBD1, is unchecked because there is no DNA. The CDR3 covers 14 residues. The germline V gene encodes CDR1 MGHRA and CDR2 YSYEKL. The chain's CDR3 is CASRQEPGNYGYTF.

V usage is TRBV29-1 and J usage is TRBJ2-3; with no DNA, the TCRdb D assignment of TRBD2 cannot be verified. Looked up from germline, CDR1 is SQVTM and CDR2 is ANQGSEA. CDR3 length: 13 residues. The CDR3 here is CSVPQREEVTQYF.

The chain links TRBV6-5 to TRBJ2-1; TCRdb's assignment of TRBD1 cannot be checked, as there is no DNA. Per the germline V gene, CDR1 is MNHEY and CDR2 is SVGAGI. The CDR3 length is 15 residues. CDR3 in amino acids: CASSLTTGLGNEQFF.

The CDR3 reads CASSYSITLPNTEAFF. This rearrangement joins TRBV6-5 to TRBJ1-1. The CDR3 is 16 amino acids. Germline V lookup: CDR1 MNHEY, CDR2 SVGAGI.

The chain is built from TRBV4-1 and TRBJ2-5. This CDR3 comprises 15 residues. Germline CDR1 reads MGHRA; CDR2 reads YSYEKL. The CDR3 region is CASSQIQALQETQYF.

V gene TRBV7-2 combines with J gene TRBJ2-1. The germline V gene has CDR1 SGHTA and CDR2 FQGNSA. The CDR3 spans 15 residues. The CDR3 sequence is CASSLRLSFDNEQFF. The complete variable domain, with remaining parts taken from reference TRBV7-2 and TRBJ2-1, reads GAGVSQSPSNKVTEKGKDVELRCDPISGHTALYWYRQSLGQGLEFLIYFQGNSAPDKSGLPSDRFSAERTGGSVSTLTIQRTQQEDSAVYLCASSLRLSFDNEQFFGPGTRLTVL.

This sequence joins TRBV7-9 and TRBJ2-5; as DNA is missing, the TRBD2 call by TCRdb cannot be tested. The CDR3 length is 13 residues. Germline V gene data show CDR1 as SEHNR and CDR2 as FQNEAQ (reference sequence). The CDR3 loop reads CASSLISEETQYF.

V and J are TRBV6-5 and TRBJ2-1; there is no DNA to check the TCRdb D call of TRBD1. CDR1 is MNHEY and CDR2 is SVGAGI in the germline V gene. The CDR3 has 16 residues. CDR3 sequence: CASSYSRDRGNNEQFF.

The rearrangement uses TRBV29-1 and TRBJ2-7; the TCRdb D gene call, TRBD2, has no DNA to confirm it. Germline V lookup: CDR1 SQVTM, CDR2 ANQGSEA. The length of the CDR3 is 13 residues. The CDR3 sequence is CSVRATFAAEQYF.

This sequence joins TRBV24-1 and TRBJ1-2; TCRdb designates TRBD1, a call that cannot be tested without DNA. The germline gives CDR1 KGHDR, CDR2 SFDVKD. The CDR3 contains 14 residues. The CDR3 is CATSDRDKIYGYTF.

V usage is TRBV18 and J usage is TRBJ2-6. CDR1 is KGHSH and CDR2 is LQKENI in the germline V gene. The CDR3 loop spans 14 amino acids. CDR3 region: CASSQSSGANVLTF. Drawing the rest from reference TRBV18 and TRBJ2-6, the complete variable domain is NAGVMQNPRHLVRRRGQEARLRCSPMKGHSHVYWYRQLPEEGLKFMVYLQKENIIDESGMPKERFSAEFPKEGPSILRIQQVVRGDSAAYFCASSQSSGANVLTFGAGSRLTVL.

V is TRBV27 and J is TRBJ2-7; TCRdb lists TRBD2, though no DNA is available to test this call. CDR3 length: 18 amino acids. Looked up from germline, CDR1 is MNHEY and CDR2 is SMNVEV (reference sequence). The CDR3 sequence is CASSYLGTSGRNSYEQYF.

The gene calls are TRBV6-1 and TRBJ1-6. The CDR3 contains 15 residues. Germline assignment: CDR1 MNHNS and CDR2 SASEGT. The CDR3 spells CASKGVNSYNSPLHF.